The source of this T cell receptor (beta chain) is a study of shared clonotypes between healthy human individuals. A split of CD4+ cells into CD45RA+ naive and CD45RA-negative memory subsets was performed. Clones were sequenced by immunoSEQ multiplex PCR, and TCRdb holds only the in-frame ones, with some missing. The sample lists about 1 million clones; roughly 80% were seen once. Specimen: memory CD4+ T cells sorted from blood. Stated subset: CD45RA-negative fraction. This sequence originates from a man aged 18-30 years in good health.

CDR3 bases: TGCGCCAGCAGTGAGCAGTTTAATTCACCCCTCCACTTT. This encodes CASSEQFNSPLHF. The V and J genes are TRBV10-2 and TRBJ1-6; D is undetermined. CDR1 and CDR2 (germline): WSHSY, SAAADI. This CDR3 is built from 13 residues. Trimming pared 2 bases from V and 6 bases from J, leaving 5 bases between.